The rows below give T cell receptor beta chains drawn from one sample of a study of regulatory T cells in long-lasting Graves disease. One entry per CDR3 protein, called by TCRdb with MiXCR from the multiplex PCR reads. The profile covers roughly 500,000 distinct CDR3 sequences, with about 22% appearing a single time and more than 6% taken by the ten largest. The sample consisted of peripheral blood mononuclear cells (PBMCs), taken when the disease was refractory, from a patient treated with antithyroid drugs. Source of these receptors: a female donor with Graves disease. CDR3s include the opening cysteine and the closing phenylalanine or tryptophan. A D gene is named only where the DNA matches it firmly. Rows give clone size only sometimes, using once, few, many, or a class for an expanded clone.

v_gene	d_gene	abundance	j_gene	CDR3aa	CDR3nt
TRBV6-1	.	many	TRBJ1-2	CASRSGAYYGYTF	TGTGCCAGCAGATCAGGGGCGTACTATGGCTACACCTTC
TRBV10-3	TRBD2	.	TRBJ2-3	CATATTSGGPTIGTQYF	TGTGCCACCGCAACGACTAGCGGGGGCCCCACCATTGGTACGCAGTATTTT
TRBV7-9	.	.	TRBJ1-2	CASSSQGVVGYTF	TGTGCCAGCAGCTCACAGGGAGTAGTTGGCTACACCTTC
TRBV6-1	.	many	TRBJ1-5	CASSPLSDSNQPQHF	TGTGCCAGCAGTCCTCTCAGCGATAGCAATCAGCCCCAGCATTTT
TRBV6-1	.	many	TRBJ1-1	CASSLTDMNTEAFF	TGTGCCAGCAGCTTGACGGACATGAACACTGAAGCTTTCTTT
TRBV7-3	.	.	TRBJ1-6	CASSLEWVGGSPLHF	TGTGCCAGCAGCTTAGAATGGGTAGGCGGATCACCCCTCCACTTT
TRBV9	.	many	TRBJ1-5	CASSAGQPNQPQHF	TGTGCCAGCAGCGCTGGACAGCCAAATCAGCCCCAGCATTTT
TRBV29-1	.	few	TRBJ1-4	CSALGSYNEKLFF	TGCAGCGCTCTGGGGAGTTATAATGAAAAACTGTTTTTT
TRBV19	.	many	TRBJ1-1	CASNQGGTEAFF	TGTGCCAGTAACCAGGGCGGCACTGAAGCTTTCTTT
TRBV9	.	.	TRBJ1-1	CASSIGQLTEAFF	TGTGCCAGCAGCATAGGACAGCTCACTGAAGCTTTCTTT
TRBV24-1	TRBD1	.	TRBJ2-7	CATSDPGQGVGEQYF	TGTGCCACCAGTGACCCGGGACAGGGGGTAGGCGAGCAGTACTTC
TRBV24-1	TRBD1	many	TRBJ1-2	CATSDSMTGEGYTF	TGTGCCACCAGTGACTCCATGACAGGGGAAGGCTACACCTTC
TRBV24-1	.	.	TRBJ1-1	CATSDNRGIATEAFF	TGTGCCACCAGTGACAACCGGGGTATCGCCACTGAAGCTTTCTTT
TRBV7-9	.	many	TRBJ2-5	CASSERETQYF	TGTGCCAGCAGCGAACGGGAGACCCAGTACTTC
TRBV5-6	.	few	TRBJ1-1	CASSLYGPRTDTEAFF	TGTGCCAGCAGCTTATACGGACCGAGGACGGACACTGAAGCTTTCTTT
TRBV2	TRBD1	many	TRBJ1-2	CASTRTGSYGYTF	TGTGCCAGCACCCGGACAGGGTCCTATGGCTACACCTTC
TRBV19	.	few	TRBJ2-6	CASGGANVLTF	TGTGCCAGTGGCGGGGCCAACGTCCTGACTTTC
TRBV6-2/TRBV6-3	.	.	TRBJ1-1	CASRASSDDTEAFF	TGTGCCAGCAGAGCCTCGAGCGACGACACTGAAGCTTTCTTT
TRBV27	.	few	TRBJ2-7	CASSPWVAGGAGVIYEQYF	TGTGCCAGCAGTCCCTGGGTGGCAGGGGGCGCGGGGGTAATCTACGAGCAGTACTTC
TRBV7-9	.	.	TRBJ1-4	CASSYGSNNEKLFF	TGTGCCAGCAGCTACGGGTCCAATAATGAAAAACTGTTTTTT
TRBV7-2	.	.	TRBJ2-1	CASSSYWDNEQFF	TGTGCCAGCAGCTCATACTGGGACAATGAGCAGTTCTTC
TRBV28	.	many	TRBJ1-2	CASSPHGHGYTF	TGTGCCAGCAGTCCCCATGGCCATGGCTACACCTTC
TRBV12-3/TRBV12-4	TRBD2	many	TRBJ2-7	CASSPEGGSIYEQYF	TGTGCCAGCAGTCCGGAGGGCGGGAGTATCTACGAGCAGTACTTC
TRBV15	TRBD2	.	TRBJ2-1	CATSRDLRYIAGKSGEQFF	TGTGCCACCAGCAGAGATCTCCGGTATATAGCGGGTAAATCAGGGGAGCAGTTCTTC
TRBV19	.	few	TRBJ1-1	CASSPGGGKTEAFF	TGTGCCAGTAGCCCAGGAGGGGGGAAGACTGAAGCTTTCTTT
TRBV28	.	many	TRBJ1-1	CASRFGTEAFF	TGTGCCAGCAGGTTCGGCACTGAAGCTTTCTTT
TRBV12-3/TRBV12-4	TRBD1	.	TRBJ2-2	CASRHRQGATGELFF	TGTGCCAGCAGGCACAGACAGGGGGCAACCGGGGAGCTGTTTTTT
TRBV28	TRBD2	few	TRBJ2-5	CASGLRGGQETQYF	TGTGCCAGCGGTTTACGGGGGGGGCAAGAGACCCAGTACTTC
TRBV28	.	many	TRBJ2-5	CASSLFQAGGLGTQYF	TGTGCCAGCAGTTTATTTCAGGCAGGAGGACTGGGGACCCAGTACTTC
TRBV28	.	.	TRBJ2-3	CASSSNSRGSTDTQYF	TGTGCCAGCAGTTCCAATAGTCGGGGCTCCACAGATACGCAGTATTTT
TRBV28	TRBD1	many	TRBJ2-7	CASKDRALSYEQYF	TGTGCCAGCAAGGACAGGGCCCTCTCCTACGAGCAGTACTTC
TRBV5-1	TRBD1	few	TRBJ1-1	CASSLRDRDVYVMNTEAFF	TGCGCCAGCAGCCTCCGGGACAGGGACGTTTATGTTATGAACACTGAAGCTTTCTTT
TRBV13	.	few	TRBJ2-7	CASSPRTHAGYEQYF	TGTGCCAGCAGCCCTCGGACTCATGCTGGCTACGAGCAGTACTTC
TRBV30	.	once	TRBJ2-7	CAWSSAGTPYEQYF	TGTGCCTGGAGTTCAGCGGGTACCCCCTACGAGCAGTACTTC
TRBV19	.	few	TRBJ1-5	CASSIQTDYQPQHF	TGTGCCAGTAGTATACAGACAGATTATCAGCCCCAGCATTTT
TRBV11-2	TRBD1	many	TRBJ1-6	CASSLGTGGFDSPLHF	TGTGCCAGCAGCTTAGGGACAGGGGGTTTCGATTCACCCCTCCACTTT
TRBV20-1	TRBD1	few	TRBJ1-5	CSASRGDRGGNQPQHF	TGCAGTGCCTCCCGGGGCGACAGGGGAGGAAATCAGCCCCAGCATTTT
TRBV6-1	.	many	TRBJ2-5	CASSEFDGQETQYF	TGTGCCAGCAGTGAATTCGACGGGCAAGAGACCCAGTACTTC
TRBV12-5	TRBD1	.	TRBJ1-1	CASGFRTGGRNTEAFF	TGTGCTAGTGGTTTTCGGACAGGGGGTAGGAACACTGAAGCTTTCTTT
TRBV7-3	.	many	TRBJ2-7	CASSPGTQAYEQYF	TGTGCCAGCAGCCCCGGGACGCAAGCCTACGAGCAGTACTTC
TRBV9	.	.	TRBJ2-1	CASSVEFGQQFF	TGTGCCAGCAGCGTAGAATTCGGACAGCAGTTCTTC
TRBV11-2	.	few	TRBJ1-3	CASSLDGASSGNTIYF	TGTGCCAGCAGCTTAGATGGCGCCAGCTCTGGAAACACCATATATTTT
TRBV28	.	many	TRBJ2-7	CASSSGAGEQYF	TGTGCCAGCAGTTCTGGAGCAGGCGAGCAGTACTTC
TRBV7-8	.	.	TRBJ2-3	CASSFRRARTDTQYF	TGTGCCAGCAGTTTTCGTCGAGCTCGCACAGATACGCAGTATTTT